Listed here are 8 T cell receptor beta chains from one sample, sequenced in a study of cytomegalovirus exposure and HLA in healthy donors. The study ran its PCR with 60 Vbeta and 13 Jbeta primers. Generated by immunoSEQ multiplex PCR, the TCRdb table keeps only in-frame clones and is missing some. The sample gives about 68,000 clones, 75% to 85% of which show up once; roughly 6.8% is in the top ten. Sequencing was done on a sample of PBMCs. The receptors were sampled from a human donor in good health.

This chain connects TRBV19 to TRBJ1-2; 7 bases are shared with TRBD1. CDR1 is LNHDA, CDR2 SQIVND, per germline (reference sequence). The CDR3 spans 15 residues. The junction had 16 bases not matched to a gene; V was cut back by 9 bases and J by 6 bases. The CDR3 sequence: CASLLLGGGEDGYTF. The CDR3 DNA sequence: TGTGCCAGCCTTTTATTAGGAGGGGGCGAGGATGGCTACACCTTC.

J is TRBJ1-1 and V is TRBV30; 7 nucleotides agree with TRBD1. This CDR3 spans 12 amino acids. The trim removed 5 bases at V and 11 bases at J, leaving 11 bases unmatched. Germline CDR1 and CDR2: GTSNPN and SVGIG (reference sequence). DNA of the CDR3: TGTGCCTGGGATTACAGGGGATTACCGGCTTTCTTT. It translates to CAWDYRGLPAFF.

This CDR3 reads CASSLVVGAGRSGNTIYF. DNA for the CDR3: TGTGCCAGCAGCTTAGTGGTAGGGGCAGGGCGCTCTGGAAACACCATATATTTT. The chain employs TRBV7-2 and TRBJ1-3; D possibly corresponds to TRBD1 (5 bases). Germline loops: CDR1 SGHTA, CDR2 FQGNSA. The CDR3 is 18 amino acids. Trimming removed 1 base from V and 0 bases from J, with 16 bases in between. Together with reference TRBV7-2 and TRBJ1-3, the CDR3 gives the full variable domain: GAGVSQSPSNKVTEKGKDVELRCDPISGHTALYWYRQSLGQGLEFLIYFQGNSAPDKSGLPSDRFSAERTGGSVSTLTIQRTQQEDSAVYLCASSLVVGAGRSGNTIYFGEGSWLTVV.

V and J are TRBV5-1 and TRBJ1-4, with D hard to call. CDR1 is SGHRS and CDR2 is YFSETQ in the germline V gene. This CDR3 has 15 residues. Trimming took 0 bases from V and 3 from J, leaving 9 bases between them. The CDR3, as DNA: TGCGCCAGCAGCTTGGCTGGGGAGGCTAATGAAAAACTGTTTTTT. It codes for CASSLAGEANEKLFF.

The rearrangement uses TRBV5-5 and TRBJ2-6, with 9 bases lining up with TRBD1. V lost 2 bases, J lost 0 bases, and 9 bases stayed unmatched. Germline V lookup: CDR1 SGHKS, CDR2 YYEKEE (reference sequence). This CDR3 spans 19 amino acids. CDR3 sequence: CASSLTPGQGSSGANVLTF. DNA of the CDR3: TGTGCCAGCAGCTTAACTCCGGGACAGGGAAGCTCTGGGGCCAACGTCCTGACTTTC.

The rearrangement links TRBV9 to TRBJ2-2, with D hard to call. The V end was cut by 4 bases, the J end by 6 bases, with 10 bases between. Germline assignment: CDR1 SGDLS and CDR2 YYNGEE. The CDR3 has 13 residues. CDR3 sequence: CASSTHPAGELFF. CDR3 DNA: TGTGCCAGCAGCACGCATCCAGCCGGGGAGCTGTTTTTT.

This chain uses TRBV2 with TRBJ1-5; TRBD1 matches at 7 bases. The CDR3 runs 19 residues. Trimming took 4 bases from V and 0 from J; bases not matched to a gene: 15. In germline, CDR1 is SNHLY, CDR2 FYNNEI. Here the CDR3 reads CASSALGQFSSYSNQPQHF. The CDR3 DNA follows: TGTGCCAGCAGTGCTTTGGGACAGTTCAGTTCGTATAGCAATCAGCCCCAGCATTTT.

CDR3 sequence reads: CASSIWEAGNTIYF. The DNA of the CDR3 is TGTGCCAGTAGTATTTGGGAGGCCGGAAACACCATATATTTT. The rearrangement uses TRBV19 and TRBJ1-3; no firm D call. Germline-derived CDR1 and CDR2 are LNHDA and SQIVND (reference sequence). Trimming stripped 3 bases from V and 4 bases from J, with 10 bases between. The CDR3 contains 14 residues.